This T cell receptor beta chain emerged from a study of blood T cell repertoires in COVID-19. Study-wide background: Spain, Italy and the United States supplied samples that represented acute and convalescent COVID-19.

CDR1 and CDR2 from the germline V gene are MDHEN and SYDVKM. This CDR3 has 15 amino acids. V was clipped by 5 bases and J by 3 bases; unmatched bases: 9. Profiled with immunoSEQ multiplex PCR; TCRdb holds only in-frame clones, not every one. The top ten hold less than 3.5% of the sample, which has over 200,000 clones, 88% seen once. Input material: peripheral blood. The V gene is TRBV28, the J gene TRBJ1-2; 7 nucleotides match TRBD1. The TCR comes from an older woman with acute or convalescent COVID-19. Here the CDR3 DNA reads TGTGCCAGCAGTGGAACAAGGGGGCGCGACTATGGCTACACCTTC. Translation: CASSGTRGRDYGYTF.